The 21 T cell receptor beta chains in this list originate from one sample, sequenced in a study of T-cell memory formation after mild COVID-19 (dated by TCRdb to about 2021). The library was obtained by 5' RACE. Sequencing was performed on an Illumina NovaSeq 6000. TCRdb cleaned the public reads at Q25 with fastp, built clones with MiXCR and kept in-frame beta chains. Records with the same CDR3 protein are collapsed into one entry carrying the most frequent genes and DNA. The sample yields 500,000 to 550,000 distinct CDR3 sequences; around 21% were counted once. The ten largest account for 12% of the sample. Sequenced: PBMCs or a T cell subset sorted from them (not recorded which). The receptors originated from an adult woman who had mild COVID-19 (a few samples of this study predate the infection). The sample titles of this study are shuffled in the database, so cell type and time point are left out; the donor was told from shared clones.

The genes are TRBV5-1 and TRBJ1-2; 8 bases line up with TRBD1. The germline gives CDR1 SGHRS, CDR2 YFSETQ. V trimming: 4 bases; J trimming: 5 bases; junction bases outside the gene matches: 10. This CDR3 comprises 15 residues. The CDR3 region is CASSNPDRVGYGYTF. CDR3 nucleotide sequence: TGCGCCAGCAGCAACCCGGACAGGGTGGGGTATGGCTACACCTTC.

In its sample, this clonotype was seen a few times. J is TRBJ2-7 and V is TRBV15, with D unresolved. CDR1 and CDR2 from the germline V gene are LNHNV and YYDKDF (reference sequence). This CDR3 contains 15 residues. V was trimmed by 1 base and J by 4 bases, leaving 14 bases between them. The CDR3: CATSRGRSYGYEQYF. The CDR3, as DNA: TGTGCCACCAGCAGAGGCCGTTCGTACGGATACGAGCAGTACTTC.

This clonotype was seen a handful of times. V usage is TRBV20-1 and J usage is TRBJ2-3; D ambiguous. Germline V gives CDR1 DFQATT, CDR2 SNEGSKA (reference sequence). This CDR3 spans 16 amino acids. Trimming took off 4 bases at V and 2 bases at J, with 19 bases between the two ends. Here the CDR3 DNA reads TGCAGTGCTAACGGGTGGACCGGACGCCCCACAGATACGCAGTATTTT. The encoded protein is CSANGWTGRPTDTQYF.

This clonotype was seen at least ten times. The V gene is TRBV14, the J gene TRBJ2-3; TRBD1 matches 9 bases. After removal of 4 bases from V and 4 bases from J, the junction contained 12 bases not matched to a gene. The CDR3 contains 17 residues. From germline, CDR1 is SGHDN and CDR2 FVKESK. The CDR3, as DNA: TGTGCCAGCAGCCCCCACCGCGGGACAGGGACGCCAGATACGCAGTATTTT. Protein sequence: CASSPHRGTGTPDTQYF.

For the CDR3, the DNA is TGTGCCAGCTCACGGGGCCCCATGAACACTGAAGCTTTCTTT. It specifies CASSRGPMNTEAFF. The chain has TRBV18 and TRBJ1-1; a possible D gene is TRBD1 (5 bases). V lost 4 bases to trimming and J lost 0 bases, with 9 bases between them. The CDR3 has 14 residues. Germline CDR1 KGHSH, CDR2 LQKENI.

This clonotype was counted only a few times. CDR3 loop: CASSAWTGTNQPQHF. As DNA, the CDR3 is TGTGCCAGCAGCGCCTGGACAGGGACCAATCAGCCCCAGCATTTT. The rearrangement joins TRBV7-2 to TRBJ1-5; TRBD1 matches 8 bases. This CDR3 spans 15 amino acids. Trimming cost V 5 bases and J 3 bases; bases outside gene matches: 6. Germline V gene lookup returns CDR1 SGHTA and CDR2 FQGNSA.

This clonotype was picked up a small number of times. This chain links TRBV12-3 or TRBV12-4 with TRBJ2-7, with a tentative D call TRBD1 (6 bases). This CDR3 is 14 amino acids long. V was pared by 6 bases and J by 4 bases, with 16 bases between. Here the CDR3 reads CASRPTQGLYEQYF. The CDR3 DNA reads TGTGCCAGCAGACCAACCCAGGGGCTTTACGAGCAGTACTTC.

The chain's CDR3 is CASSSSQVPSYEQYF. The CDR3 region has the DNA TGTGCCAGCAGTTCAAGTCAGGTCCCCTCCTACGAGCAGTACTTC. The genes are TRBV6-5 and TRBJ2-7; D is ambiguous. V was cut by 4 bases and J by 0 bases, with 13 bases left in between. The V gene's germline CDR1 is MNHEY and CDR2 SVGAGI. This CDR3 contains 15 residues.

This clonotype came up a few times. This rearrangement joins TRBV11-2 to TRBJ2-5; D call uncertain. V was cut by 0 bases and J by 2 bases, with 10 bases left in between. Looked up from germline, CDR1 is SGHAT and CDR2 is FQNNGV. This CDR3 is built from 15 residues. The CDR3 spells CASSLDDFWQETQYF. DNA of the CDR3: TGTGCCAGCAGCTTAGATGACTTTTGGCAAGAGACCCAGTACTTC.

This clonotype occurred a few times. The genes are TRBV15 and TRBJ2-1, with a tentative D call TRBD1 (7 bases). This CDR3 contains 20 residues. CDR1 is LNHNV and CDR2 is YYDKDF in the germline V gene (reference sequence). Between the trimmed V and J ends, which lost 3 bases and 0 bases, there was a span of 24 bases. The CDR3, as DNA: TGTGCCACCAGCAGGGGTTTCGGGGGACAGCGCTTGAGCTCCTACAATGAGCAGTTCTTC. Translating it yields CATSRGFGGQRLSSYNEQFF. Filled out from reference TRBV15 and TRBJ2-1, the complete variable domain reads DAMVIQNPRYQVTQFGKPVTLSCSQTLNHNVMYWYQQKSSQAPKLLFHYYDKDFNNEADTPDNFQSRRPNTSFCFLDIRSPGLGDTAMYLCATSRGFGGQRLSSYNEQFFGPGTRLTVL.

The chain links TRBV12-3 or TRBV12-4 to TRBJ1-5; D uncertain. The CDR3 runs to 13 residues. V lost 5 bases and J 6 bases, leaving 11 bases between the germline ends. Here the CDR3 reads CASSPALTQPQHF. The CDR3 DNA reads TGTGCCAGCAGTCCCGCGTTGACTCAGCCCCAGCATTTT.

In its sample, this clonotype was seen many times. The J gene is TRBJ2-3, the V gene TRBV7-3; D is uncertain. V was cut by 2 bases and J by 3 bases, with 12 bases left in between. Per the germline V gene, CDR1 is SGHTA and CDR2 is FQGTGA. The CDR3 spans 15 residues. CDR3 DNA sequence: TGTGCCAGCAGCTTATCCCCGCTGAAAACAGATACGCAGTATTTT. Translation: CASSLSPLKTDTQYF.

This clonotype was seen only a few times. The gene calls are TRBV4-1 and TRBJ1-3; 9 bases are a match to TRBD1. This CDR3 comprises 17 residues. Germline V gene lookup returns CDR1 MGHRA and CDR2 YSYEKL. With 2 bases clipped from V and 2 bases from J, the junction kept 7 bases outside the gene matches. This CDR3 reads CASSQTGTGRPGNTIYF. The CDR3 DNA reads as TGCGCCAGCAGCCAAACGGGGACAGGGCGGCCTGGAAACACCATATATTTT.

This clonotype was detected once. The chain carries TRBV5-6 and TRBJ1-2, with D possibly matching TRBD1 (5 bases). V shed 0 bases and J shed 6 bases, with 9 bases lying between them. Germline CDR1 reads SGHDT; CDR2 reads YYEEEE. The length of the CDR3 is 13 residues. The CDR3 DNA follows: TGTGCCAGCAGCTTGGTCCCAGGGAATGGCTACACCTTC. Protein product: CASSLVPGNGYTF.

The CDR3 DNA sequence: TGTGCCACCAGCAGTTCTTACGAGCAGTACTTC. Translation: CATSSSYEQYF. The chain joins TRBV15 to TRBJ2-7; no firm D call. CDR1 and CDR2 (germline): LNHNV, YYDKDF (reference sequence). Trimming pared 3 bases from V and 4 bases from J, leaving 4 bases between. The CDR3 spans 11 residues. The full variable domain, in which reference TRBV15 and TRBJ2-7 provide the parts outside the CDR3, is DAMVIQNPRYQVTQFGKPVTLSCSQTLNHNVMYWYQQKSSQAPKLLFHYYDKDFNNEADTPDNFQSRRPNTSFCFLDIRSPGLGDTAMYLCATSSSYEQYFGPGTRLTVT.

This clonotype was observed a handful of times. The gene calls are TRBV20-1 and TRBJ1-2; D might be TRBD1 (5 bases). Germline CDR1 and CDR2: DFQATT and SNEGSKA (reference sequence). V lost 3 bases and J 4 bases, leaving 6 bases between the germline ends. The CDR3 consists of 11 residues. CDR3 DNA sequence: TGCAGTGCTAGTGGGGGCTATGGCTACACCTTC. Protein sequence: CSASGGYGYTF.

The V call is TRBV7-2, the J call TRBJ1-5; tentatively, D is TRBD1 (5 bases). Trimming shortened V by 1 base and J by 3 bases, and 13 bases separated the two germline ends. CDR3 length equals 16 residues. Germline V gene sequence: CDR1 SGHTA, CDR2 FQGNSA. The CDR3 DNA is TGTGCCAGCAGCTTAGGTGGGCGACAGATCAATCAGCCCCAGCATTTT. Amino acids: CASSLGGRQINQPQHF.

The V gene is TRBV5-4, the J gene TRBJ1-1, with a tentative D call TRBD1 (6 bases). The CDR3 has 15 residues. V was pared by 5 bases and J by 0 bases, with 14 bases between. Germline CDR1 is SGHNT and CDR2 is YYREEE (reference sequence). Written as DNA, the CDR3 is TGTGCCAGCAGACTGGAGAACAGGGTGAACACTGAAGCTTTCTTT. This codes for CASRLENRVNTEAFF.

The V gene is TRBV24-1, the J gene TRBJ1-2, with D unclear. With 3 bases removed from V and 5 bases from J, the gap between germline ends came to 15 bases. The length of the CDR3 is 15 residues. Germline assignment: CDR1 KGHDR and CDR2 SFDVKD. CDR3 sequence (DNA): TGTGCCACCAGTGATCCCGATCGAAAGGAATATGGCTACACCTTC. This encodes CATSDPDRKEYGYTF.

This clonotype is medium-sized by share. The V call is TRBV9, the J call TRBJ2-7; 9 positions match TRBD2. The germline V gene has CDR1 SGDLS and CDR2 YYNGEE. After removal of 6 bases from V and 2 bases from J, the junction contained 6 bases not matched to a gene. This CDR3 is built from 14 residues. CDR3 DNA sequence: TGTGCCAGCAACCCTGGCGGGAGGGCCTACGAGCAGTACTTC. This sequence encodes CASNPGGRAYEQYF.

This clonotype was seen a few times. The chain links TRBV7-8 to TRBJ2-1; D is undetermined. Trimming shortened V by 0 bases and J by 6 bases, and 12 bases separated the two germline ends. This CDR3 region has 15 residues. The germline CDR1 and CDR2 sequences are SGHVS and FQNEAQ. DNA for the CDR3: TGTGCCAGCAGCTTAGCGATAGGACCTCGCAATGAGCAGTTCTTC. This translates into CASSLAIGPRNEQFF.